This T cell receptor (beta chain) was captured by sequencing in a study of shared clonotypes between healthy human individuals. Notes on the study in general: Sharing across a few donors was seen in around 5% of naive CD4 clonotypes.

A word on this clone: The antigen is not known.

Terminally differentiated effector memory CD45RA+ cells were excluded from the naive CD8 cells, which were CD45RO-negative and positively selected for CCR7. The authors distributed each subset's genomic DNA evenly over several immunoSEQ plates. Per the study methods: For the immunoSEQ data, sequences were junction-only without quality scores, so filtering differed. Data came from immunoSEQ multiplex PCR; TCRdb stores just in-frame clones and leaves some out. The DNA was the basis for D and trimming; V, J and clone size are from that table. The table includes roughly 2.1 million clones, 90% to 95% detected once. Germline-derived CDR1 and CDR2 are MNHEY and SMNVEV (reference sequence). V lost 4 bases to trimming and J lost 8 bases; unmatched junction nucleotides: 6. The CDR3 is made up of 15 amino acids.

Material for sequencing was naive CD8+ T cells from PBMCs. The receptor was isolated from a man younger than 35 in good health. Some clones in this sample may be carry-over from other donors' samples. This chain joins TRBV27 and TRBJ2-1; TRBD2 aligns across 12 bases. The CDR3 DNA sequence: TGTGCCAGCAGTTGGAGACTAGCGGGGGCCCATGAGCAGTTCTTC. Protein: CASSWRLAGAHEQFF.